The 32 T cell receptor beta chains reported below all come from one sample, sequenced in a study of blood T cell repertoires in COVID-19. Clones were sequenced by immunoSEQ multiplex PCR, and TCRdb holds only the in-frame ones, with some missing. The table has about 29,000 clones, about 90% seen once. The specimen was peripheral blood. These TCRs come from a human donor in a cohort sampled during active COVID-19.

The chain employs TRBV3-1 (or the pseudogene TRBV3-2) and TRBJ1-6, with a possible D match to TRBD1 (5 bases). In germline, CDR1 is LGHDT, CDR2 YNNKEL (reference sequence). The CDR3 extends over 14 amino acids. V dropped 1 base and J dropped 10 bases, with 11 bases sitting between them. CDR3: CASSQVGRESPLHF. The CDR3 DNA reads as TGTGCCAGCAGCCAAGTGGGCAGGGAATCACCCCTCCACTTT.

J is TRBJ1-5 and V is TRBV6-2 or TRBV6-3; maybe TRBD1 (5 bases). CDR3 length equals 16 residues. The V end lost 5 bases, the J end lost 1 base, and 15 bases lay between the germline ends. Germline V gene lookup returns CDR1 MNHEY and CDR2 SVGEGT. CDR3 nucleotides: TGTGCCAGCAGTCCCCAGGGTCTCGGAAGCAATCAGCCCCAGCATTTT. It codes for CASSPQGLGSNQPQHF.

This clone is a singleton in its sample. CDR3 residues: CATSDRTGPIYEQYF. In DNA, the CDR3 is TGTGCCACCAGTGACCGGACAGGCCCCATCTACGAGCAGTACTTC. The chain couples TRBV24-1 to TRBJ2-7; 7 positions match TRBD1. The V and J ends lost 4 bases and 3 bases, in that order; junction bases with no gene match: 8. This CDR3 is 15 amino acids long. Germline assignment: CDR1 KGHDR and CDR2 SFDVKD.

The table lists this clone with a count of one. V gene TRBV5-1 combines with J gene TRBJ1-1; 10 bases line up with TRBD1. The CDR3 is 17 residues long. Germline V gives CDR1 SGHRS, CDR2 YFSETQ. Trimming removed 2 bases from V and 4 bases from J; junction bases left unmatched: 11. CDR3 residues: CASSFKEDRGYGTEAFF. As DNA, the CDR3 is TGCGCCAGCAGCTTCAAAGAGGACAGGGGGTACGGCACTGAAGCTTTCTTT.

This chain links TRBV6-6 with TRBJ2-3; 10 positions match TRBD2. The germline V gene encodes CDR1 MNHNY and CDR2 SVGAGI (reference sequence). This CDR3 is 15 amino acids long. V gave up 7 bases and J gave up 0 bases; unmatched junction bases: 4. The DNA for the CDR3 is TGTGCCAGCAATGGACTAGCGGATAGCACAGATACGCAGTATTTT. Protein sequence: CASNGLADSTDTQYF.

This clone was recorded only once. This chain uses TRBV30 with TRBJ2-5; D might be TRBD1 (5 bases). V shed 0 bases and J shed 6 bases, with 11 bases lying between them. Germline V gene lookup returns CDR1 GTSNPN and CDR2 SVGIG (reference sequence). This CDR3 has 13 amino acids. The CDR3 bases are TGTGCCTGGAGTGTTACAGGCCCAAAGACCCAGTACTTC. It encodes CAWSVTGPKTQYF.

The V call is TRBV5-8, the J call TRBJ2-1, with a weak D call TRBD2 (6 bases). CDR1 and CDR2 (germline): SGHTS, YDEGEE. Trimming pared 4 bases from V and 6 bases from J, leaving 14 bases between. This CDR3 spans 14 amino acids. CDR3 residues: CASSPYLARNEQFF. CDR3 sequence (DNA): TGTGCCAGCAGCCCCTACCTAGCGCGCAATGAGCAGTTCTTC.

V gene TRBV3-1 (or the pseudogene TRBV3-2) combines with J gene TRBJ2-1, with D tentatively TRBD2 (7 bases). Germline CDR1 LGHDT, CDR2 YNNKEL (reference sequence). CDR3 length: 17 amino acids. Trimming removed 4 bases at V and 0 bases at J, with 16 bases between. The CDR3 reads CASSPRGAGISYNEQFF. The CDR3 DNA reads TGTGCCAGCAGCCCCAGGGGAGCGGGGATCTCCTACAATGAGCAGTTCTTC.

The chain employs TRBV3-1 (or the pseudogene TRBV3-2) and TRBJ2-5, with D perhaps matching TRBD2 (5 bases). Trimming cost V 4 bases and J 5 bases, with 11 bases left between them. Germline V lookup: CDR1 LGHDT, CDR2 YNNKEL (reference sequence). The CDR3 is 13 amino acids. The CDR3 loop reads CASSPGRGETQYF. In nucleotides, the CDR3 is TGTGCCAGCAGCCCGGGGAGAGGGGAGACCCAGTACTTC.

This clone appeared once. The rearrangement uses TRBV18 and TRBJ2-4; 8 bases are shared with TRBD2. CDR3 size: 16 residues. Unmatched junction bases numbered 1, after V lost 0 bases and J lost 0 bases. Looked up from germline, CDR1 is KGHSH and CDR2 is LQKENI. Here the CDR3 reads CASSPPAGGAKNIQYF. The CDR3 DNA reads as TGTGCCAGCTCACCACCGGCGGGGGGAGCCAAAAACATTCAGTACTTC.

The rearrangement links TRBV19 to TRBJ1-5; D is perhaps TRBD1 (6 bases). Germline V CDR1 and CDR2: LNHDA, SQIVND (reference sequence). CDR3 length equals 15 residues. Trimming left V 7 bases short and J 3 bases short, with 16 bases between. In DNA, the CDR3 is TGTGCCAGTACCCCCACAGGGAAGGCCAATCAGCCCCAGCATTTT. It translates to CASTPTGKANQPQHF.

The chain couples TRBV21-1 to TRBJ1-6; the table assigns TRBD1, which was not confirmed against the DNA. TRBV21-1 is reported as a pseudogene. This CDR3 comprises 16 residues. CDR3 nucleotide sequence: TGTGCCAGCAGCAATGAATGGTGGCAGGGCGATTCACCCCTCCACTTT. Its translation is CASSNEWWQGDSPLHF.

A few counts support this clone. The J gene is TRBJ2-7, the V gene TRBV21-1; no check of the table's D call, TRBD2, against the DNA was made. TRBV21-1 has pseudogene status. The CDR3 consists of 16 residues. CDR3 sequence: CASSKVARALHYEQYF. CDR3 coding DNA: TGTGCCAGCAGCAAAGTAGCGAGGGCGCTCCACTACGAGCAGTACTTC.

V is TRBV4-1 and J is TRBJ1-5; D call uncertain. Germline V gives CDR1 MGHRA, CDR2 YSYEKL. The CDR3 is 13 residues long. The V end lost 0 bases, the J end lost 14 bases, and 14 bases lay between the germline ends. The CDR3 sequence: CASSQDGRAAEHF. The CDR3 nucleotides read TGCGCCAGCAGCCAAGATGGGCGGGCTGCTGAGCATTTT.

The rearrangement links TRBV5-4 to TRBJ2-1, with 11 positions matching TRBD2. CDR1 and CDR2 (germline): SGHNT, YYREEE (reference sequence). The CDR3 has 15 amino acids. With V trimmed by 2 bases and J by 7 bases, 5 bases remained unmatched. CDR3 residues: CASSFSGGAWNEQFF. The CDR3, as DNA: TGTGCCAGCAGCTTTAGCGGGGGGGCCTGGAATGAGCAGTTCTTC.

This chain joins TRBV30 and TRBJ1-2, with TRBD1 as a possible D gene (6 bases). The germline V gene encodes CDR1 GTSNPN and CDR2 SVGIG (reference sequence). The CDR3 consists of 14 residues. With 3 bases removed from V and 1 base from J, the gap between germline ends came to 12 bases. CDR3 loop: CAWSGDNGNYGYTF. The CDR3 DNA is TGTGCCTGGAGCGGGGACAACGGTAACTATGGCTACACCTTC.

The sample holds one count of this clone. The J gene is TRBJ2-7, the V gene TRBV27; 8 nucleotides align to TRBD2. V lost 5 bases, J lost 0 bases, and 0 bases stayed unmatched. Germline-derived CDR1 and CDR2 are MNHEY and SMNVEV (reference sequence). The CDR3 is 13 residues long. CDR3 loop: CASSLAGSYEQYF. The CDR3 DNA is TGTGCCAGCAGTCTAGCGGGCTCCTACGAGCAGTACTTC.

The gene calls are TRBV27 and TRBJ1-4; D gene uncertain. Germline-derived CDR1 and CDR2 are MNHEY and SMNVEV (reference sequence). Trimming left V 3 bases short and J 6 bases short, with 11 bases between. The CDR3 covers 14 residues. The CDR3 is CASSFRGGDEKLFF. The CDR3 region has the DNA TGTGCCAGCAGTTTTCGGGGTGGGGATGAAAAACTGTTTTTT. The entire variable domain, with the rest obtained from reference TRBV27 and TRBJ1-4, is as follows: EAQVTQNPRYLITVTGKKLTVTCSQNMNHEYMSWYRQDPGLGLRQIYYSMNVEVTDKGDVPEGYKVSRKEKRNFPLILESPSPNQTSLYFCASSFRGGDEKLFFGSGTQLSVL.

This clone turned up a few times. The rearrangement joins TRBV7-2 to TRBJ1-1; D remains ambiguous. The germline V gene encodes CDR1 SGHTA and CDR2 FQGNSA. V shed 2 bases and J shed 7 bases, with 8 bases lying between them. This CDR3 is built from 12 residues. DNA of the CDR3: TGTGCCAGCAGCTTACGGGATCTTGAAGCTTTCTTT. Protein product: CASSLRDLEAFF.

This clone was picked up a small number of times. CDR3 amino acids: CASSQARGLYNEQFF. CDR3 DNA: TGTGCCAGCAGCCAAGCCCGAGGCCTCTACAATGAGCAGTTCTTC. The rearrangement joins TRBV3-1 (or the pseudogene TRBV3-2) to TRBJ2-1; D is unclear. The V end was cut by 1 base, the J end by 3 bases, with 10 bases between. The germline V gene encodes CDR1 LGHDT and CDR2 YNNKEL (reference sequence). The CDR3 is 15 residues long.

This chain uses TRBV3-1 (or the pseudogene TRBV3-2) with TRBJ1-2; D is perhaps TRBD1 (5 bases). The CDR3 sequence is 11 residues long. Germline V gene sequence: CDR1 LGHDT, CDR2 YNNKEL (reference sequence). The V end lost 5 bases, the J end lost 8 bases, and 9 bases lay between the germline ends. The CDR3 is CASSSGRGYTF. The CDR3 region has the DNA TGTGCCAGCAGCTCAGGGCGGGGCTACACCTTC.

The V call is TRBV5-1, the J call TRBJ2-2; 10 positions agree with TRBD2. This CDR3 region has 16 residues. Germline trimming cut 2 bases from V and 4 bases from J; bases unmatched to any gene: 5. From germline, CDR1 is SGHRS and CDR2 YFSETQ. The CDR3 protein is CASSFYSSGGTGELFF. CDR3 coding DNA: TGCGCCAGCAGCTTTTATTCTAGCGGGGGCACCGGGGAGCTGTTTTTT.

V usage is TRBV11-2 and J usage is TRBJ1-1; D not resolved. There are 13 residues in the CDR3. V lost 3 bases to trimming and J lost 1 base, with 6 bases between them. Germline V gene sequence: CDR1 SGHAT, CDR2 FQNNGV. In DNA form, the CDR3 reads TGTGCCAGCAGCTTGCGTGCGAACACTGAAGCTTTCTTT. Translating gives CASSLRANTEAFF.

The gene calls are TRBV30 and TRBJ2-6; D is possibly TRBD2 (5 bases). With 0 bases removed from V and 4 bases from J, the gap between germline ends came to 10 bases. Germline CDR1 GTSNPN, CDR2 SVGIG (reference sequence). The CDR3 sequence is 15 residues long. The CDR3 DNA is TGTGCCTGGAGTGTACCGGGGTCAGGGGCCAACGTCCTGACTTTC. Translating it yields CAWSVPGSGANVLTF.

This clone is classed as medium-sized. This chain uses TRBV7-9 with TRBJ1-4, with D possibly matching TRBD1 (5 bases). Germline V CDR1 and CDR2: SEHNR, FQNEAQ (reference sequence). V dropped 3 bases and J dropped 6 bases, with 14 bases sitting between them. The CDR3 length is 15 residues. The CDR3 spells CASSLIPRVDEKLFF. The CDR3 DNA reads TGTGCCAGCAGCTTGATCCCCAGGGTTGATGAAAAACTGTTTTTT.

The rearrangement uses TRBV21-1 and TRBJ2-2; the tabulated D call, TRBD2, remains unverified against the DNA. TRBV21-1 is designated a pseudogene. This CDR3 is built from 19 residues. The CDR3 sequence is CASSSLGTSGGTNTGELFF. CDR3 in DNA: TGTGCCAGCAGCTCCCTTGGGACTAGCGGGGGGACAAACACCGGGGAGCTGTTTTTT.

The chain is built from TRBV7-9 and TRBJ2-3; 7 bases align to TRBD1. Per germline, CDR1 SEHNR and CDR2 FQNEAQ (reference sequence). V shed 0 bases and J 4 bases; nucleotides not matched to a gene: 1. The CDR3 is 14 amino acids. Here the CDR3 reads CASSLAGGADTQYF. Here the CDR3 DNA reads TGTGCCAGCAGCTTAGCAGGGGGCGCAGATACGCAGTATTTT.

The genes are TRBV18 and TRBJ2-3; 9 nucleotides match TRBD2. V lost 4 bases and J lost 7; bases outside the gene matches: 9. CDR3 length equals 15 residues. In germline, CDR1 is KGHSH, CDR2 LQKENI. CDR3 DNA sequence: TGTGCCAGCTCACTTCCTAGCGGGGTCTCAAATACGCAGTATTTT. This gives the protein CASSLPSGVSNTQYF.

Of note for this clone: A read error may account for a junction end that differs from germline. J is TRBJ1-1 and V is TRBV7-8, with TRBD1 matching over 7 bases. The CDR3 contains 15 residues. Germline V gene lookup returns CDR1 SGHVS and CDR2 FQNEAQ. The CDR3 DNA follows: TGTGCCAGCAGTTTAGAACAGGGGTTATGGGCTGAAGCTTTCTTT. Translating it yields CASSLEQGLWAEAFF.

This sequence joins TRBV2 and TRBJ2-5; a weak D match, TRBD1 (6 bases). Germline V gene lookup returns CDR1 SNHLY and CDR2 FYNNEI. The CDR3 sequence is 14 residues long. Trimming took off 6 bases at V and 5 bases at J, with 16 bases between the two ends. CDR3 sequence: CASRVGHSGETQYF. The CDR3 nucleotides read TGTGCCAGCAGGGTGGGACATTCAGGGGAGACCCAGTACTTC.

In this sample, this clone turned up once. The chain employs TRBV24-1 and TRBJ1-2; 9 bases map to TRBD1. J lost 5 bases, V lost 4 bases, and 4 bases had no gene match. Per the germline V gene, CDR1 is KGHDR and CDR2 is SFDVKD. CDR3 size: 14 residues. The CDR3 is CATSDRDRVYGYTF. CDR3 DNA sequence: TGTGCCACCAGTGACCGGGACAGGGTTTATGGCTACACCTTC.

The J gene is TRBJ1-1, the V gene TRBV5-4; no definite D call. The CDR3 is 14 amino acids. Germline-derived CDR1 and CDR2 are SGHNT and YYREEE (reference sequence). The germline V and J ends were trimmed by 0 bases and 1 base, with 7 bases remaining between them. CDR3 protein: CASSLGQKNTEAFF. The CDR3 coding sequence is TGTGCCAGCAGCTTGGGTCAGAAGAACACTGAAGCTTTCTTT.